The subject of this entry is one TCR beta chain. This sample was included in a study of blood T cell repertoires in COVID-19. CDR3 length: 11 residues. Trimming removed 6 bases from V and 5 bases from J, with 7 bases in between. The germline gives CDR1 SGHAT, CDR2 FQNNGV. Using immunoSEQ multiplex PCR, the repertoire was profiled, and TCRdb retains in-frame clones only, with some absent. Of 35,000 to 40,000 clones listed, about 80% are singletons. V gene TRBV11-2 combines with J gene TRBJ2-5; the D is unclear. This TCR derives from a middle-aged man with active or convalescent COVID-19. Source material: peripheral blood. The CDR3 is CASRYGETQYF. DNA for the CDR3: TGTGCCAGCAGGTACGGGGAGACCCAGTACTTC.